Following are 22 T cell receptor beta chains from one sample sequenced in a study of blood T cells in healthy people across ages. Combining a sample-barcoded 5' primer with a J-beta primer mix, a second PCR ran for roughly 6 to 12 cycles. In TCRdb, the 5' RACE reads were re-called with MiXCR into one record per CDR3 protein. Found here are about 1,000,000 distinct CDR3 sequences, roughly 45% of them singletons; the top ten hold about 19%. The sample consisted of blood. Receptor source: a woman aged 60 to 75 in good health.

This clonotype appeared a few times. J is TRBJ2-3 and V is TRBV13; no clear D gene. CDR3 length: 13 amino acids. The germline V and J ends were trimmed by 4 bases and 7 bases, with 12 bases remaining between them. Germline V gene sequence: CDR1 PRHDT, CDR2 FYEKMQ (reference sequence). CDR3 residues: CASSSTAKYTQYF. CDR3 bases: TGTGCCAGCAGCTCGACGGCGAAGTATACGCAGTATTTT.

CDR3 DNA sequence: TGTGCCAGCAGTGAAGCGCAGGAGACAACCTATGCGCAGTATTTT. This codes for CASSEAQETTYAQYF. The chain is built from TRBV2 and TRBJ2-3; D gene unclear. The CDR3 spans 15 residues. V was clipped by 0 bases and J by 10 bases, with 17 bases between them. The germline V gene has CDR1 SNHLY and CDR2 FYNNEI.

DNA of the CDR3: TGTGCCAGCAGATTAGGACAGGGGGACTATGGCTACACCTTC. Protein sequence: CASRLGQGDYGYTF. This chain links TRBV6-4 with TRBJ1-2; 10 nucleotides match TRBD1. CDR1 and CDR2 from the germline V gene are MRHNA and SNTAGT. V trimming: 6 bases; J trimming: 3 bases; junction bases outside the gene matches: 4. This CDR3 comprises 14 residues.

The chain employs TRBV6-6 and TRBJ1-2, with 7 bases aligning to TRBD1. The CDR3 has 13 residues. Germline-derived CDR1 and CDR2 are MNHNY and SVGAGI (reference sequence). The junction had 12 bases not matched to a gene; V was cut back by 11 bases and J by 6 bases. The CDR3: CACIRTGDDGYTF. The CDR3 DNA follows: TGTGCCTGCATCCGAACAGGGGATGATGGCTACACCTTC.

The chain uses TRBV12-3 or TRBV12-4 and TRBJ2-7; a possible D gene is TRBD2 (5 bases). This CDR3 spans 12 amino acids. V was pared by 5 bases and J by 2 bases, with 7 bases between. Here the CDR3 reads CASSMTTYEQYF. The CDR3, as DNA: TGTGCCAGCAGTATGACTACCTACGAGCAGTACTTC.

This rearrangement joins TRBV7-3 to TRBJ1-1, with unresolved D. This CDR3 is 16 amino acids long. Germline loops: CDR1 SGHTA, CDR2 FQGTGA. V gave up 0 bases and J gave up 1 base, with 12 bases separating them. For the CDR3, the DNA is TGTGCCAGCAGCTTAACTGGGAGGGCAGCGAACACTGAAGCTTTCTTT. It encodes CASSLTGRAANTEAFF.

V is TRBV28 and J is TRBJ1-4, with a tentative D call TRBD1 (6 bases). This CDR3 contains 14 residues. The V gene lost 5 bases and the J gene lost 7 bases, with 14 bases spanning the gap. The germline V gene encodes CDR1 MDHEN and CDR2 SYDVKM. CDR3 sequence: CASSPQGRSEKLFF. CDR3 nucleotide sequence: TGTGCCAGCAGTCCACAGGGAAGGAGTGAAAAACTGTTTTTT. Full variable domain (rest looked up from reference TRBV28 and TRBJ1-4): DVKVTQSSRYLVKRTGEKVFLECVQDMDHENMFWYRQDPGLGLRLIYFSYDVKMKEKGDIPEGYSVSREKKERFSLILESASTNQTSMYLCASSPQGRSEKLFFGSGTQLSVL.

A single count supports this clonotype. V and J are TRBV27 and TRBJ2-5; D might be TRBD2 (7 bases). The CDR3 has 16 amino acids. The germline V gene has CDR1 MNHEY and CDR2 SMNVEV (reference sequence). The V gene lost 7 bases and the J gene lost 7 bases, with 25 bases spanning the gap. The CDR3 reads CASKERRGAHFGTQYF. The CDR3 DNA is TGTGCCAGCAAGGAAAGACGGGGGGCCCATTTTGGGACCCAGTACTTC.

This rearrangement joins TRBV6-1 to TRBJ1-4; TRBD1 matches at 9 bases. The CDR3 extends over 16 amino acids. CDR1 MNHNS and CDR2 SASEGT come from the germline V gene. The ends lost 6 bases at V and 7 bases at J; junction bases unmatched: 12. The CDR3, as DNA: TGTGCCAGCAGAAACCGGGACAGGGAGGTATTTGAAAAACTGTTTTTT. It is translated as CASRNRDREVFEKLFF.

This clonotype has just a few counts. The genes are TRBV15 and TRBJ2-7; D is perhaps TRBD1 (6 bases). Germline assignment: CDR1 LNHNV and CDR2 YYDKDF (reference sequence). CDR3 length: 15 amino acids. Trimming cost V 0 bases and J 0 bases, with 9 bases left between them. The CDR3 spells CATSREKGHSYEQYF. The CDR3 region has the DNA TGTGCCACCAGCAGAGAAAAGGGACACTCCTACGAGCAGTACTTC.

This clonotype was observed a single time. The chain uses TRBV13 and TRBJ2-1; TRBD1 is a possible D gene (6 bases). Germline values: CDR1 PRHDT, CDR2 FYEKMQ (reference sequence). This CDR3 contains 16 residues. Trimming removed 3 bases at V and 2 bases at J, with 14 bases between. This CDR3 is CASSFYAQGTYNEQFF. Here the CDR3 DNA reads TGTGCCAGCAGCTTTTATGCACAGGGTACCTACAATGAGCAGTTCTTC.

The rearrangement joins TRBV6-5 to TRBJ2-1; 10 bases map to TRBD2. The CDR3 has 15 residues. The V and J ends lost 5 bases and 2 bases, in that order; junction bases with no gene match: 3. The germline V gene encodes CDR1 MNHEY and CDR2 SVGAGI. The CDR3, as DNA: TGTGCCAGCAGTCACGGGACTAGCGCCTACAATGAGCAGTTCTTC. This encodes CASSHGTSAYNEQFF.

This chain links TRBV29-1 with TRBJ2-3; D unresolved. This CDR3 region has 10 residues. Trimming shortened V by 5 bases and J by 4 bases, and 4 bases separated the two germline ends. Germline V gene sequence: CDR1 SQVTM, CDR2 ANQGSEA. CDR3 nucleotide sequence: TGCAGCGTTCGGGCAGATACGCAGTATTTT. It yields the protein CSVRADTQYF.

The V gene is TRBV28, the J gene TRBJ2-4; TRBD2 matches 7 bases. The CDR3 covers 14 residues. Germline V CDR1 and CDR2: MDHEN, SYDVKM. Germline trimming cut 6 bases from V and 13 bases from J; bases unmatched to any gene: 15. The CDR3 bases are TGTGCCAGCAGCCACGGGACTACTGGCTACGGGCAGTACTTC. Protein: CASSHGTTGYGQYF.

CDR3 sequence reads: CAWNFRGELFF. The CDR3 DNA reads as TGTGCCTGGAATTTCAGGGGAGAACTGTTTTTT. The genes are TRBV30 and TRBJ1-4, with D tentatively TRBD1 (6 bases). CDR1 and CDR2 (germline): GTSNPN, SVGIG (reference sequence). CDR3 length: 11 amino acids. The V and J ends lost 4 bases and 12 bases respectively, with 12 bases between them.

This chain links TRBV25-1 with TRBJ2-1; possible D gene TRBD1, 5 bases. The CDR3 has 15 amino acids. Germline CDR1 MGHDK, CDR2 SYGVNS. Trimming removed 3 bases at V and 3 bases at J, with 12 bases between. The DNA of the CDR3 is TGTGCCAGCAGTGACCCCCAGGGATACTACAATGAGCAGTTCTTC. Amino acid sequence: CASSDPQGYYNEQFF.

The chain employs TRBV4-2 and TRBJ1-1; D not resolved. The germline V gene encodes CDR1 LGHNA and CDR2 YNFKEQ. Trimming took off 4 bases at V and 1 base at J, with 16 bases between the two ends. The CDR3 extends over 16 amino acids. The CDR3: CASSRPKFAGNTEAFF. The CDR3 DNA follows: TGTGCCAGCAGCCGCCCTAAGTTCGCCGGGAACACTGAAGCTTTCTTT.

This clonotype was picked up a small number of times. The chain links TRBV5-1 to TRBJ2-3; TRBD1 matches 7 bases. The J segment lost 4 bases and the V segment lost 1 base, leaving 6 bases of the junction unmatched. The length of the CDR3 is 15 residues. The germline V gene encodes CDR1 SGHRS and CDR2 YFSETQ. CDR3 sequence (DNA): TGCGCCAGCAGCTTGTCGACAGGGCAGTCAGATACGCAGTATTTT. This gives the protein CASSLSTGQSDTQYF.

V and J are TRBV4-2 and TRBJ2-3; perhaps TRBD2 as D (6 bases). The CDR3 spans 15 residues. Trimming removed 1 base from V and 13 bases from J, with 21 bases in between. In germline, CDR1 is LGHNA, CDR2 YNFKEQ. CDR3 sequence (DNA): TGTGCCAGCAGCCAAGGGGAGACACTGGGCGGGACGGAGTATTTT. It is translated as CASSQGETLGGTEYF.

A few counts support this clonotype. The rearrangement joins TRBV7-9 to TRBJ2-1; D perhaps matches TRBD1 (5 bases). With 2 bases removed from V and 5 bases from J, the gap between germline ends came to 13 bases. Germline lookup yields CDR1 SEHNR and CDR2 FQNEAQ (reference sequence). This CDR3 comprises 15 residues. CDR3 region: CASSLKIGRDNEQFF. The DNA for the CDR3 is TGTGCCAGCAGCTTAAAGATCGGCAGGGACAATGAGCAGTTCTTC.

This clonotype was counted a few times. This chain connects TRBV6-5 to TRBJ2-7, with TRBD2 matching over 8 bases. Germline loops: CDR1 MNHEY, CDR2 SVGAGI. With V trimmed by 5 bases and J by 2 bases, 8 bases remained unmatched. The CDR3 covers 15 residues. Written as DNA, the CDR3 is TGTGCCAGCAGTCCCTCCGGGGGGGTTCCCTACGAGCAGTACTTC. The encoded protein is CASSPSGGVPYEQYF.

In this sample, this clonotype turned up once. One junction end does not reproduce the germline sequence, and a read error may be involved. V is TRBV7-7 and J is TRBJ2-1; tentatively, D is TRBD2 (5 bases). Germline V gene sequence: CDR1 SSHAT, CDR2 FNYEAQ (reference sequence). The CDR3 is 13 residues long. CDR3 residues: CAGSLRDGNEQFF. DNA of the CDR3: TGTGCCGGCAGCTTGAGGGATGGCAATGAGCAGTTCTTC.